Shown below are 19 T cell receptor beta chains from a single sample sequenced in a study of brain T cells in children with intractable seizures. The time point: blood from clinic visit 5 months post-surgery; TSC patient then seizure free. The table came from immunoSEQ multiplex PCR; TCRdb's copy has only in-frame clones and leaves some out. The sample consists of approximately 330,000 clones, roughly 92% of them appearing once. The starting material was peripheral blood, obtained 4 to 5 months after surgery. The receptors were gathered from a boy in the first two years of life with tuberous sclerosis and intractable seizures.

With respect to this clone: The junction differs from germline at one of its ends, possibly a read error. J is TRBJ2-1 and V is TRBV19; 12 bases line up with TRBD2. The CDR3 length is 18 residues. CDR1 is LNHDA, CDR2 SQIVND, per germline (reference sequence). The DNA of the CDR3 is TGTGCCAGTAGTCAAGAAGGACTAGCGGGACCCTCCTACAATAAGCAGTTCTTC. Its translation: CASSQEGLAGPSYNKQFF.

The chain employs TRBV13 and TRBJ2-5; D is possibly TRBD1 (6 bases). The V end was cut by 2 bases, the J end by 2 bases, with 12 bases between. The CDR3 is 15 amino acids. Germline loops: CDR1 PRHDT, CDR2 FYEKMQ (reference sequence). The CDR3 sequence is CASSLFWGPQETQYF. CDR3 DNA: TGTGCCAGCAGCTTATTTTGGGGGCCACAAGAGACCCAGTACTTC.

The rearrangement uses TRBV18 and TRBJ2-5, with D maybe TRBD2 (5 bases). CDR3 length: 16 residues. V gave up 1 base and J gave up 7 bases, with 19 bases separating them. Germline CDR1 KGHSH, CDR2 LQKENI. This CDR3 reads CASSPLGVATEGTQYF. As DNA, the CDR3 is TGTGCCAGCTCACCACTGGGTGTCGCGACCGAGGGGACCCAGTACTTC.

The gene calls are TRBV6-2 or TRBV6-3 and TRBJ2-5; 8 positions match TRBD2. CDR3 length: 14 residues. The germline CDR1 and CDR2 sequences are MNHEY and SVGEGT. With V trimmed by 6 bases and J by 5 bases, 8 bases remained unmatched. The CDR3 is CASSSFASGETQYF. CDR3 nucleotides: TGTGCCAGCAGCTCCTTCGCTAGCGGGGAGACCCAGTACTTC.

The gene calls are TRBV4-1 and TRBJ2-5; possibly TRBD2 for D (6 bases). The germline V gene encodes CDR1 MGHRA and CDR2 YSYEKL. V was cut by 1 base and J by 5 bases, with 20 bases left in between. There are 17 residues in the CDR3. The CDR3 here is CASSQGNGRERSETQYF. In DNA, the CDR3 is TGCGCCAGCAGCCAAGGTAACGGACGGGAGAGGTCCGAGACCCAGTACTTC.

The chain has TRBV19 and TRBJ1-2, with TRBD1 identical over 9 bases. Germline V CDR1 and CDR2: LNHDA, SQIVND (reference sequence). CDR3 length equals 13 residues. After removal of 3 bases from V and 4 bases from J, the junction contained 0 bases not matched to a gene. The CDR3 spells CASSMTGGYGYTF. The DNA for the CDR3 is TGTGCCAGTAGTATGACAGGGGGCTATGGCTACACCTTC.

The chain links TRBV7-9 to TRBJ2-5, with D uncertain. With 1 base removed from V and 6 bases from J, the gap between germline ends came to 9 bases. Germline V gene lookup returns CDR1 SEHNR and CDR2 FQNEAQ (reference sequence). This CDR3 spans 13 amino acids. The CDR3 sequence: CASSLDSGQTQYF. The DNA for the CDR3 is TGTGCCAGCAGCTTAGACTCTGGTCAGACCCAGTACTTC.

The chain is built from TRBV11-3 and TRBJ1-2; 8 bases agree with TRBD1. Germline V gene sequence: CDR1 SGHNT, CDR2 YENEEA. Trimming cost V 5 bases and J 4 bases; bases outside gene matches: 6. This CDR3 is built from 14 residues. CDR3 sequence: CASSPRQGSYGYTF. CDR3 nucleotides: TGTGCCAGCAGCCCCCGACAGGGGAGCTATGGCTACACCTTC.

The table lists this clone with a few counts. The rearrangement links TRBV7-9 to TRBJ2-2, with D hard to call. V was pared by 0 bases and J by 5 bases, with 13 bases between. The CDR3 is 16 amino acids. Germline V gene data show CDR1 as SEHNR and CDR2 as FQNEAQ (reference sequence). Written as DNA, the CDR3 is TGTGCCAGCAGCTTAGCGGAGCTTGCCCCGACCGGGGAGCTGTTTTTT. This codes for CASSLAELAPTGELFF.

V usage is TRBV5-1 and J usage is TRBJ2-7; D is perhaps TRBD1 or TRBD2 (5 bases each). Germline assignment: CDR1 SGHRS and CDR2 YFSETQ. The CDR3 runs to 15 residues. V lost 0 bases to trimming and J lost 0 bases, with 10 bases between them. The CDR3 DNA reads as TGCGCCAGCAGCTTGGCCGGGACCAACTCCTACGAGCAGTACTTC. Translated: CASSLAGTNSYEQYF.

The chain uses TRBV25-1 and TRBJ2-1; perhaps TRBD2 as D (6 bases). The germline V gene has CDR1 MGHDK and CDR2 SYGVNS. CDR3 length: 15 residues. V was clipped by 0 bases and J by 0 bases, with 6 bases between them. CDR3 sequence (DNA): TGTGCCAGCAGTGAATACGGGGGCTCCTACAATGAGCAGTTCTTC. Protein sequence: CASSEYGGSYNEQFF.

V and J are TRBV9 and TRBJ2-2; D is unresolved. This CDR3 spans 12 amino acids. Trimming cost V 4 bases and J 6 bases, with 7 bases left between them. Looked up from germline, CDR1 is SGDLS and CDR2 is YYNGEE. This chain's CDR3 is CASSPIAGELFF. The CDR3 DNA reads TGTGCCAGCAGCCCCATTGCCGGGGAGCTGTTTTTT.

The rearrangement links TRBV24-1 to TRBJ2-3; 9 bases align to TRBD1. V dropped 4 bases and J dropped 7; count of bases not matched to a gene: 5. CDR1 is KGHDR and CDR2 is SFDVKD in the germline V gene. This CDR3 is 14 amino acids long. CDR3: CATSDLGQGNTQYF. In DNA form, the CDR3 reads TGTGCCACCAGTGACCTGGGACAGGGAAATACGCAGTATTTT.

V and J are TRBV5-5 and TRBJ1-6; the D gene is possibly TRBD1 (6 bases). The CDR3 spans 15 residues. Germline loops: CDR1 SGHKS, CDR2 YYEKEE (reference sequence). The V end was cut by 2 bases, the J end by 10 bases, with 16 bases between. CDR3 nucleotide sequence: TGTGCCAGCAGCTTTATTTCGGAAGGGGGATCACCCCTCCACTTT. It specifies CASSFISEGGSPLHF.

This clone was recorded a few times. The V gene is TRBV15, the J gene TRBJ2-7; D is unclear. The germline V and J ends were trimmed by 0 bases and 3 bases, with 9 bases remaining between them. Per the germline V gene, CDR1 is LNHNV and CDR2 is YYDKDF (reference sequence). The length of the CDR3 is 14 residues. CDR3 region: CATSRDTGVYEQYF. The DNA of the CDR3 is TGTGCCACCAGCAGAGATACGGGCGTCTACGAGCAGTACTTC.

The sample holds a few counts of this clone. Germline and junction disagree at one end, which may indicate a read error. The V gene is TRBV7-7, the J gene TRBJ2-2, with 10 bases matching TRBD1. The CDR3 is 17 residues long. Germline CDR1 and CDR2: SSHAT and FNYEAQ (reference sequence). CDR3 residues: CASSYLNDRGHAGELFF. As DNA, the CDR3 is TGTGCTAGCAGCTACCTAAATGACAGGGGGCACGCCGGGGAGCTGTTTTTT.

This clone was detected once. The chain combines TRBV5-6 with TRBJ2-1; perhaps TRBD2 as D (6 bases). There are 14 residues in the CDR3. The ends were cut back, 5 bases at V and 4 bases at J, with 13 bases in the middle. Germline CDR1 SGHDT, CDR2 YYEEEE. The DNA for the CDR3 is TGTGCCAGCAGGTTAACCGGGACTTACAATGAGCAGTTCTTC. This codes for CASRLTGTYNEQFF.

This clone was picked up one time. The CDR3 bases are TGTGCCAGCAGCTTAGGGAGCCCCTTTTCTTCAGATACGCAGTATTTT. Its translation is CASSLGSPFSSDTQYF. V gene TRBV7-3 combines with J gene TRBJ2-3, with D possibly matching TRBD2 (5 bases). The germline CDR1 and CDR2 sequences are SGHTA and FQGTGA. The germline V and J ends were trimmed by 2 bases and 4 bases, with 16 bases remaining between them. The CDR3 spans 16 residues. Variable domain in full (rest from reference TRBV7-3 and TRBJ2-3): GAGVSQTPSNKVTEKGKYVELRCDPISGHTALYWYRQSLGQGPEFLIYFQGTGAADDSGLPNDRFFAVRPEGSVSTLKIQRTERGDSAVYLCASSLGSPFSSDTQYFGPGTRLTVL.

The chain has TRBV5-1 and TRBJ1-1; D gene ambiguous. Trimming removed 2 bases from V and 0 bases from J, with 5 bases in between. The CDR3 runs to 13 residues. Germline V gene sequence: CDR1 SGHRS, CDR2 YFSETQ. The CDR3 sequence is CASSFGLNTEAFF. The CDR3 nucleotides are TGCGCCAGCAGCTTTGGACTGAACACTGAAGCTTTCTTT.